This TCR beta chain was found in a study of cytomegalovirus exposure and HLA in healthy donors. The germline CDR1 and CDR2 sequences are ENHRY and SYGVKD. The CDR3 is 13 residues long. The germline V and J ends were trimmed by 4 bases and 2 bases, with 9 bases remaining between them. A word on this clone: What it binds is unknown.

General study findings and limits: Using the classifier, cytomegalovirus status was reportedly diagnosed with high specificity and sensitivity. In a later analysis, 16,951 TCR beta sequences were associated with HLA alleles at 0.05 false discovery rate. Some TCR beta chains (around 180 of them) were listed as cytomegalovirus-associated.

Healthy bone marrow donors made up the donors. Use of 60 Vbeta and 13 Jbeta primers characterized the PCR. Profiling relied on immunoSEQ multiplex PCR, and the TCRdb table lists in-frame clones only, not all of them. The repertoire consists of roughly 140,000 clones, with roughly 80% occurring once and the leading ten covering around 4.1%. Sequencing was performed on PBMCs. The source is a middle-aged man in good health and CMV-seropositive. V is TRBV10-3 and J is TRBJ2-7, with D unclear. The CDR3 loop is CAISGSATYEQYF. The CDR3 nucleotides read TGTGCCATCAGTGGCAGTGCAACCTACGAGCAGTACTTC.